Following are 2 T cell receptor beta chains from one sample sequenced in a study of regulatory T cells in long-lasting Graves disease. Construction of the TCR beta libraries employed iRepertoire HTBI primers in conjunction with Arm-PCR of CDR3 regions. TCRdb reprocessed the multiplex PCR reads with MiXCR, giving one entry per CDR3 protein. This table has approximately 400,000 distinct CDR3 sequences, just under 15% appearing once. Regarding time point: newly diagnosed GD, antithyroid drugs for less than 3 months. PBMCs provided the RNA from which the TCR library was made. The same data also went into a second study, on T cells in Graves' hyperthyroidism and ophthalmopathy.

The sequencing here drew on peripheral blood mononuclear cells (PBMCs), taken at new diagnosis, from a patient treated with antithyroid drugs. The receptors come from a woman aged 25 to 39 with Graves disease.

The chain links TRBV4-1 to TRBJ2-1, with 9 bases fitting TRBD2. The CDR3 has 15 amino acids. CDR1 is MGHRA and CDR2 is YSYEKL in the germline V gene. Losses at the gene ends were 4 bases for V and 5 bases for J; bases not matched to a gene: 6. CDR3 sequence reads: CASSPPTSGNNEQFF. In DNA form, the CDR3 reads TGCGCCAGCAGCCCACCGACTAGCGGAAACAATGAGCAGTTCTTC.

The chain has TRBV7-9 and TRBJ2-1; D not resolved. The CDR3 has 19 residues. V was trimmed by 2 bases and J by 1 base, leaving 21 bases between them. Germline V gene data show CDR1 as SEHNR and CDR2 as FQNEAQ (reference sequence). The CDR3, as DNA: TGTGCCAGCAGCTTAAAGGGATCGGGCATCCCGGTTTCCTACAATGAGCAGTTCTTC. This codes for CASSLKGSGIPVSYNEQFF.